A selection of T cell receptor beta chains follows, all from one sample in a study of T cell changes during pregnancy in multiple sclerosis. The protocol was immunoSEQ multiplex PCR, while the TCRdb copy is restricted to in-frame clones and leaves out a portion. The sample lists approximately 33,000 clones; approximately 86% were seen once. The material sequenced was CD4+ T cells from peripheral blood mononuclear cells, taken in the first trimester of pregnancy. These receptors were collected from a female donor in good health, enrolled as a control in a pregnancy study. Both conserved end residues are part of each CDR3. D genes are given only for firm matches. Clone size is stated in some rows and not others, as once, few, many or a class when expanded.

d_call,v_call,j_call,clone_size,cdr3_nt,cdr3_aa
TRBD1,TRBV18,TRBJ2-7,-,TGTGCCAGCTCACCATCCCGGGACAGTGTCTACGAGCAGTACTTC,CASSPSRDSVYEQYF
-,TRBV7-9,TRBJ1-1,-,TGTGCCAGCAGACCTCGTCAAGGGGACACTGAAGCTTTCTTT,CASRPRQGDTEAFF
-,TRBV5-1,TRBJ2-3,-,TGCGCCAGCAGCCCTGCGGCACTAACTAGCACAGATACGCAGTATTTT,CASSPAALTSTDTQYF
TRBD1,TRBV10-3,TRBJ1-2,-,TGTGCCACTTCGTTCCGGGACAGGGAAGGCTACACCTTC,CATSFRDREGYTF
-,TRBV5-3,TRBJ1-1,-,TGTGCCAGAAGCCCGGAGTCGGGGGGGGGCGAGAACACTGAAGCTTTCTTT,CARSPESGGGENTEAFF
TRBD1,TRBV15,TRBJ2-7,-,TGTGCCACCAGCAGAGATAGGGGCAGGGGGCGCGAGCAGTACTTC,CATSRDRGRGREQYF
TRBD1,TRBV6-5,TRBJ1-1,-,TGTGCCAGCAGTTACTCTGGACAGGGGGCGCGCACTGAAGCTTTCTTT,CASSYSGQGARTEAFF
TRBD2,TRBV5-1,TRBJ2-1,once,TGCGCCAGCAGCCTCCGGACTAGCGGGGGGTTAACGGATGAGCAGTTCTTC,CASSLRTSGGLTDEQFF
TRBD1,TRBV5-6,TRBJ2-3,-,TGTGCCAGCAGCCACGAGTACGGACAGGGGGGCACAGATACGCAGTATTTT,CASSHEYGQGGTDTQYF
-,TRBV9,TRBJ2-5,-,TGTGCCAGCAGCGGAGAGGGGGGGGTCTCCCAGTACTTC,CASSGEGGVSQYF
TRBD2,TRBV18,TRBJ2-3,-,TGTGCCAGCTCACCCGGACTAGCGGGGACCGAAGATACGCAGTATTTT,CASSPGLAGTEDTQYF
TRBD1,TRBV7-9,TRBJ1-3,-,TGTGCCAGCAGCTTAACAGGGGCCTCTGGAAACACCATATATTTT,CASSLTGASGNTIYF
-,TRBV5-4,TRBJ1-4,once,TGTGCCAGCAGCCACAGGGTGGGGGATGAAAAACTGTTTTTT,CASSHRVGDEKLFF
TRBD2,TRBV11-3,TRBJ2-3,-,TGTGCCAGCAGCAAAGAGGGCCGACTAGCGGGGGGGATAGATACGCAGTATTTT,CASSKEGRLAGGIDTQYF
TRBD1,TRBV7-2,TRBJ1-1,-,TGTGCCAGCAGCAGTCAGGGACAGGCGAACACTGAAGCTTTCTTT,CASSSQGQANTEAFF
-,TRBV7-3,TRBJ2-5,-,TGTGCCAGCAGCCGTTCAGGGCTGCAAGAGACCCAGTACTTC,CASSRSGLQETQYF
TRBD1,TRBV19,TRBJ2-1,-,TGTGCCAGTAGTATAGGTATTGGGGACAGGGGGCCGATCGGGATCTTC,CASSIGIGDRGPIGIF
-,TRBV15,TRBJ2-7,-,TGTGCCACCAGCAGAGATCGGGCCAGGGTATACGAGCAGTACTTC,CATSRDRARVYEQYF
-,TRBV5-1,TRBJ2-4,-,TGCGCCAGCAGCATGGACGGGAACGACATTCAGTACTTC,CASSMDGNDIQYF
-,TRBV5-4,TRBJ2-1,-,TGTGCCAGCAGCTTGGAAGCAGGGTTCCACTACAATGAGCAGTTCTTC,CASSLEAGFHYNEQFF
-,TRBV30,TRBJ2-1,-,TGTGCCTGGAGTGTAATGTCTCACAATGAGCAGTTCTTC,CAWSVMSHNEQFF
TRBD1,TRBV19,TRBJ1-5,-,TGTGCCAGTAGTTTCCTCGGGACAGGGGAGGTCTTTTGGAATCAGCCCCAGCATTTT,CASSFLGTGEVFWNQPQHF
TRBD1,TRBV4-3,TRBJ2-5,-,TGCGCCAGCAGCCTCTCCGGGACAGAACAAGAGACCCAGTACTTC,CASSLSGTEQETQYF
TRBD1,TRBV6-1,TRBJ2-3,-,TGTGCCAGCAGCCGCCGGACAGGGCCAGATACGCAGTATTTT,CASSRRTGPDTQYF
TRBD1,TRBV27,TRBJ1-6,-,TGTGCCAGCAGTTTCGACCGGACAGGGTTATCACCCCTCCACTTT,CASSFDRTGLSPLHF
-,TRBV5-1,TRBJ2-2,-,TGCGCCAGCAGCTTGGCCACAGGGAAAGGAAGGGAGCTGTTTTTT,CASSLATGKGRELFF
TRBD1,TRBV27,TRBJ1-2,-,TGTGCCAGCCGAGGACAGGCTAACTATGGCTACACCTTC,CASRGQANYGYTF
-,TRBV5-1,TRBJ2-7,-,TGCGCCAGCCGGCAGGTCTCCTACGAGCAGTACTTC,CASRQVSYEQYF
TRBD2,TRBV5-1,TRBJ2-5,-,TGCGCCAGCAGCCAGACCTGGACTAGCGGCCATGTAGAGACCCAGTACTTC,CASSQTWTSGHVETQYF
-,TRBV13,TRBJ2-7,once,TGTGCCAGCAGCCCCCAGGGCCAGGGCTACGAGCAGTACTTC,CASSPQGQGYEQYF
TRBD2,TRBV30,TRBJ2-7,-,TGTGCCTGGAGCCCTAGCGGGAACTACGAGCAGTACTTC,CAWSPSGNYEQYF
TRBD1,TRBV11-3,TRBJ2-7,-,TGTGCCAGCAGCGCCCAGGGGGTGATCCCCACCTACGAGCAGTACTTC,CASSAQGVIPTYEQYF
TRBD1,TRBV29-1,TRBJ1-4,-,TGCAGCGCCTGGGACAGGGGGCAAGAAAAACTGTTTTTT,CSAWDRGQEKLFF
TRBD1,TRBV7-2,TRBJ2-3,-,TGTGCCAGCAGTCTTACAGGGGGCGCGGGCACAGATACGCAGTATTTT,CASSLTGGAGTDTQYF
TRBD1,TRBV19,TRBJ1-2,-,TGTGCCAGTAGTGCGACAGGGGTTGGCTACACCTTC,CASSATGVGYTF
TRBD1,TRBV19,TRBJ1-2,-,TGTGCCAGTAGTACTGGGGACAGTTTAGGCGGCTACACCTTC,CASSTGDSLGGYTF
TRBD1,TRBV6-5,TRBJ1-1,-,TGTGCCAGCAGTCGGGACAGGGGCACTGAAGCTTTCTTT,CASSRDRGTEAFF
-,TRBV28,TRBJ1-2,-,TGTGCCAGCAGTTTACCTCTATTCGACAGGTCCGGCTACACCTTC,CASSLPLFDRSGYTF
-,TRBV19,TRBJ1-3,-,TGTGCCAGTAGTATAGCAGGAGGGCAGTTTAACTCTGGAAACACCATATATTTT,CASSIAGGQFNSGNTIYF